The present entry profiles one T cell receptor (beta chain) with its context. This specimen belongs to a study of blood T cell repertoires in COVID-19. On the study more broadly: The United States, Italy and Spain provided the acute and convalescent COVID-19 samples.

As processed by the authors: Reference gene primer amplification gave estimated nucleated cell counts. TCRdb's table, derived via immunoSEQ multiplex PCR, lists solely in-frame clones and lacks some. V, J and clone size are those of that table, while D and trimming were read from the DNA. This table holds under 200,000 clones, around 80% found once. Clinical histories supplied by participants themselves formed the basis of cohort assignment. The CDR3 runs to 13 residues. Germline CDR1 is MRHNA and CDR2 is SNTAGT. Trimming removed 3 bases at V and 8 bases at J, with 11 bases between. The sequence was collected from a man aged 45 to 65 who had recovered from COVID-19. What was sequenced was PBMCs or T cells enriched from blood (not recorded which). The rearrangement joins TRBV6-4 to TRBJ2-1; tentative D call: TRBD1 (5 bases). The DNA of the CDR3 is TGTGCCAGCAGTGAAGGGGAAGGGTATGAGCAGTTCTTC. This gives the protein CASSEGEGYEQFF.